This T cell receptor beta chain was identified in a study of PD-L1 blockade in urothelial cancer (dated by TCRdb to 2017 to 2019). A note on the overall study: Every patient began therapy in the mid-2010s and was given atezolizumab 1,200 mg intravenously every 3 weeks. An ECOG performance status of 0 or 1 was recorded for the patients, and 0 to 3 prior chemotherapy regimens had been received by the patients. Blood samples were analyzed 3 weeks after the start of treatment (second dose) and 6 weeks after the start of treatment. A median of around 150,000 T cells and 83,000 or so unique TCRs was obtained from blood samples, and a median clonality of 0.080 was observed. Pretreatment blood TCR-seq was available for twenty-nine patients, at least one posttreatment blood collection was obtained for 25 or so patients, and tumor TCR-seq was available for 25 or so patients. The study was an exploratory multi-omic analysis of somatic, immune and clinical correlates of response to PD-L1 blockade with atezolizumab in urothelial cancer. About nine tenths of the roughly 29 patients were males with bladder-origin urothelial cancer, and about 65% of the 29 reported a prior smoking history. In the same patients, whole exome sequencing and RNA sequencing of pretreatment tumors were performed in addition to TCR sequencing. Durable clinical benefit was achieved by nine patients and was not achieved by 20 patients. Progression-free survival longer than 6 months counted as durable clinical benefit, and TCR features were additionally tested against both progression-free and overall survival. TCR sequencing covered pretreatment tumor samples and matched, serially collected peripheral blood taken before and after atezolizumab treatment.

Here is what the overall study found, with its caveats: A pretreatment peripheral blood TCR clonality below the median was linked to improved progression-free and overall survival. Patients with durable benefit showed greater expansion of tumor-associated TCR clones in peripheral blood 3 weeks after starting treatment (n = 22, p = 0.022). Small sample size (n of about 29) and many exploratory analyses mean the results are intended to be hypothesis-generating.

Points on this clone: Its antigen is not yet known. No base qualities exist here, and no much larger clone lies one base off it.

The cohort included 25 to 35 patients with locally advanced or metastatic urothelial carcinoma who were treated at Memorial Sloan Kettering on a trial protocol. Peripheral blood mononuclear cells were collected pretreatment and during treatment, at between 1 and 8 total time points per patient. The Qiagen DNeasy Blood extraction kit was used to purify genomic DNA from total PBMCs and tumor samples. PBMCs were collected pretreatment and during treatment, and were isolated and stored as previously described. To estimate absolute template abundance from read counts, synthetic TCR analog templates were spiked into each PCR. Using the immunoSEQ assay, TCRbeta CDR3 regions were amplified from genomic DNA with bias-controlled V and J gene primers. Rearranged TCRbeta segments were sequenced at approximately 20X coverage. Regarding the original processing steps: Sequencing errors were corrected by clustering and CDR3s were annotated against IMGT to assign V, D and J genes. Only productive TCRbeta rearrangements were used in downstream analyses, excluding out-of-frame or stop-codon sequences. Clonality was computed as one minus Shannon entropy normalized by the log of the number of unique productive sequences. Fisher's exact test with Benjamini-Hochberg correction, using a cutoff of adjusted p below 0.01, was how clones that differed between time points or between blood and tumor were identified. TCRdb's version of the immuneACCESS table is confined to in-frame rearrangements and falls short of the full clone set. An unresolved V gene accounts for under half of the shortfall where checked; the remainder is of unknown origin. The V and J calls and clone size come from that table; D and trimming were worked out from the DNA. The table for this sample lists about 82,000 clones; roughly nine tenths of them were counted only once. The ten largest account for approximately 10% of the sample.

V drops 7 bases and J drops 3 bases, leaving 12 bases in between. In the germline V gene, CDR1 corresponds to MNHEY and CDR2 to SVGAGI. The CDR3 holds 13 amino acids from the cysteine to the phenylalanine. Just CDR3 DNA is preserved here, 39 bases in frame from base 1. The rearranged segments are TRBV6-5 and TRBJ1-1, with the D gene not confidently named. The sample in question was PBMCs, obtained around atezolizumab (anti-PD-L1) treatment. This TCR was sampled from a man in his 60s with urothelial cancer. The CDR3 here reads CASTPTHDTEAFF. In nucleotide form, the sequence is TGTGCCAGCACCCCGACACACGACACTGAAGCTTTCTTT.